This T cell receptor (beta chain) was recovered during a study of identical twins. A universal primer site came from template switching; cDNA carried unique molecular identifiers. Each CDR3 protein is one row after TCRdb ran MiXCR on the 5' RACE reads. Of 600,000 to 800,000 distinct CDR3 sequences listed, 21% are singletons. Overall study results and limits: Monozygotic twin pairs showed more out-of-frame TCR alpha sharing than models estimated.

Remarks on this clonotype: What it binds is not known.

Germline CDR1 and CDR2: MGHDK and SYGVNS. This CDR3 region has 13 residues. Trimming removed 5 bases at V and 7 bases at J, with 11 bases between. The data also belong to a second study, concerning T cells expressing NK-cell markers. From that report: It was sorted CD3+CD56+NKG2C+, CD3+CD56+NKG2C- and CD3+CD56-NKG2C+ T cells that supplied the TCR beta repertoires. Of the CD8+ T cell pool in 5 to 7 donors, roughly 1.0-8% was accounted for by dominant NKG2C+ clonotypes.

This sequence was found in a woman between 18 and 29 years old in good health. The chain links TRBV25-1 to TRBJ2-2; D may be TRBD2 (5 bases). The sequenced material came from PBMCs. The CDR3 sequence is CASSRGKNGELFF. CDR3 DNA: TGTGCCAGCAGTAGAGGGAAGAACGGGGAGCTGTTTTTT.